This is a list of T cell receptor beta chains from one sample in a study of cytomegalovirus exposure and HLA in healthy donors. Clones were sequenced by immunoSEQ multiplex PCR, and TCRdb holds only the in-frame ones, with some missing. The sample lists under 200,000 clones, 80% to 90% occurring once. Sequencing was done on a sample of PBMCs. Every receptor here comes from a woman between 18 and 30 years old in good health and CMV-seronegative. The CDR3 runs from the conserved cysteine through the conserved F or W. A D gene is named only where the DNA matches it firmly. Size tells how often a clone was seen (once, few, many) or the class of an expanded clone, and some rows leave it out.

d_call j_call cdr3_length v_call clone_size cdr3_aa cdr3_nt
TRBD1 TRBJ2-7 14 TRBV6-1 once CASSLDRGAYEQYF TGTGCCAGCAGTCTGGACAGGGGGGCCTACGAGCAGTACTTC
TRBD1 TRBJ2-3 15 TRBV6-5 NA CASSYGTGGTDTQYF TGTGCCAGCAGTTACGGGACAGGGGGCACCGATACGCAGTATTTT
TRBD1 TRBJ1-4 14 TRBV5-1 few CASSPDRGREKLFF TGCGCCAGCAGTCCGGACAGGGGTCGGGAAAAACTGTTTTTT
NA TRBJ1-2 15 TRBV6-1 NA CASSPDWMSNYGYTF TGTGCCAGCAGTCCGGACTGGATGTCTAACTATGGCTACACCTTC
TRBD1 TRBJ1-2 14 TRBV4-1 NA CASSQPGTGDGYTF TGCGCCAGCAGCCAACCCGGGACAGGGGATGGCTACACCTTC
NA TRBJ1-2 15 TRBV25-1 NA CASSEVEGGIYGYTF TGTGCCAGCAGTGAAGTGGAAGGGGGTATCTATGGCTACACCTTC
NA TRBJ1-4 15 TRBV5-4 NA CASSLAVALNEKLFF TGTGCCAGCAGCTTGGCCGTAGCCCTGAATGAAAAACTGTTTTTT
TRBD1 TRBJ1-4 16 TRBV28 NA CASSSYQGATNEKLFF TGTGCCAGCAGTTCCTACCAGGGGGCGACTAATGAAAAACTGTTTTTT
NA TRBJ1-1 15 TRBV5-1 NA CASRQGRGENTEAFF TGCGCCAGCAGGCAAGGGAGGGGAGAAAACACTGAAGCTTTCTTT
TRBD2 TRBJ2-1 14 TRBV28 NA CASSFWAGENEQFF TGTGCCAGCAGTTTTTGGGCGGGAGAGAATGAGCAGTTCTTC
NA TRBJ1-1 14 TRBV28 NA CASSRGGANTEAFF TGTGCCAGCAGTCGGGGGGGCGCTAACACTGAAGCTTTCTTT
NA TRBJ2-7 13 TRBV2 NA CASSPTEFYEQYF TGTGCCAGCAGCCCAACAGAGTTCTACGAGCAGTACTTC
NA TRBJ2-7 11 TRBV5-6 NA CASSFSSEQYF TGTGCCAGCAGTTTTTCCTCCGAGCAGTACTTC
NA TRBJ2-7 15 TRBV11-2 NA CASSLGGRASYEQYF TGTGCCAGCAGCTTAGGGGGCAGGGCCTCCTACGAGCAGTACTTC
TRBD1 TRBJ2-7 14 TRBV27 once CASSGGTGAGEQYF TGTGCCAGCAGTGGGGGGACAGGGGCGGGCGAGCAGTACTTC